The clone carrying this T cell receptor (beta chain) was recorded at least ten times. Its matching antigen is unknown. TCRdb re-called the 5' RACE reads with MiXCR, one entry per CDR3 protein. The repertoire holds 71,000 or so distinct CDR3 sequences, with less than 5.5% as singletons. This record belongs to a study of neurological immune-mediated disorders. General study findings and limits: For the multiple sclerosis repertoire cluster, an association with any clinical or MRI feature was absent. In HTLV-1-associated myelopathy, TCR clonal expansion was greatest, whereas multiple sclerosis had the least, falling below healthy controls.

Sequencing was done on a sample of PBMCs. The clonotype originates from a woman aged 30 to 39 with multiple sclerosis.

CDR3 DNA sequence: TGTGCCAGCAGCCAAGAGTTAGCAGTGGGGAACACTGAAGCTTTCTTT. This encodes CASSQELAVGNTEAFF. The chain is built from TRBV3-1 and TRBJ1-1, with D unclear. The V and J ends lost 0 bases and 1 base respectively, with 12 bases between them. The CDR3 is made up of 16 amino acids. CDR1 is LGHDT and CDR2 is YNNKEL in the germline V gene (reference sequence).